The clone carrying this TCR beta chain has a handful of counts. Its antigen is unidentified. Germline values: CDR1 SGHNT, CDR2 YYREEE (reference sequence). This CDR3 is 15 amino acids long. V lost 0 bases, J lost 6 bases, and 13 bases lay in between. The data originate from a study of beta chain features in type 1 diabetes. The investigators reverse transcribed all of the isolated RNA, so they sequenced expressed TCRB transcripts. Sequencing used immunoSEQ multiplex PCR; TCRdb keeps in-frame clones, though not all of them. This table has around 500,000 clones, roughly 11% appearing once. The study, taken as a whole, reports: Cells expressing TCR highly could be over-represented by cDNA sequencing. In type 1 diabetes patients, VDJ junctions had fewer insertions; deletions at these junctions were more frequent. Naive, central memory and regulatory TCRB repertoires appeared more similar among patients than healthy donors.

The chain employs TRBV5-4 and TRBJ2-1, with TRBD1 as a possible D gene (6 bases). This sequence was found in a woman aged 18 to 35 in good health. Sequencing was carried out using naive CD4+ T cells from blood. This CDR3 is CASSLGQGLLNEQFF. The CDR3 DNA follows: TGTGCCAGCAGCTTGGGGCAGGGGCTTCTCAATGAGCAGTTCTTC. Looking up the rest from reference TRBV5-4 and TRBJ2-1 gives the full variable domain: ETGVTQSPTHLIKTRGQQVTLRCSSQSGHNTVSWYQQALGQGPQFIFQYYREEENGRGNFPPRFSGLQFPNYSSELNVNALELDDSALYLCASSLGQGLLNEQFFGPGTRLTVL.